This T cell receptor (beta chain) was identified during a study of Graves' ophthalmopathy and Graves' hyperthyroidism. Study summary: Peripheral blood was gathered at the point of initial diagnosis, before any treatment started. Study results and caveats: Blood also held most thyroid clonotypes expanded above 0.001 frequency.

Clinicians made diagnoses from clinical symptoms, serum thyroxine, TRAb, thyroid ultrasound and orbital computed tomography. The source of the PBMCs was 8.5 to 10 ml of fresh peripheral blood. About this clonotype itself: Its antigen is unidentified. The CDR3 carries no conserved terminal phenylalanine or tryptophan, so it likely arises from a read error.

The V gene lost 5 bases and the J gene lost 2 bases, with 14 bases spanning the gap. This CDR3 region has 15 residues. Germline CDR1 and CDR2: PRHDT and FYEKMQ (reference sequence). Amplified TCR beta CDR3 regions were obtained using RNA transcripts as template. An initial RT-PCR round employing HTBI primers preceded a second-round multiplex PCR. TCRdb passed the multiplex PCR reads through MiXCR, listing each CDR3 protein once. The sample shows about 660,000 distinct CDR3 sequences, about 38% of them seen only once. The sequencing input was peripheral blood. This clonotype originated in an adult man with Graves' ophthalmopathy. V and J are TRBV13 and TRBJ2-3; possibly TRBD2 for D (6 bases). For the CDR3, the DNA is TGTGCCAGCAGCGTTAGCGGCCTATCCACAGATACGCAGTATTCT. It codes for CASSVSGLSTDTQYS.